Following are 30 T cell receptor beta chains from one sample sequenced in a study of cytomegalovirus exposure and HLA in healthy donors. 60 Vbeta and 13 Jbeta primers were used in PCR. The repertoire was sequenced with immunoSEQ multiplex PCR; TCRdb's copy has only in-frame clones and lacks some. Here the sample spans nearly 200,000 clones, 70% to 80% being singletons. Sequenced: PBMCs. The receptors were sampled from a male donor in good health and CMV-seropositive.

This clone appeared a few times. The gene calls are TRBV5-1 and TRBJ2-3; 7 positions match TRBD1. This CDR3 region has 16 residues. The V gene end was trimmed by 4 bases and the J gene end by 4 bases; junction bases not matched to a gene: 12. Germline V gene lookup returns CDR1 SGHRS and CDR2 YFSETQ. The CDR3 sequence is CASSTPMTGSSDTQYF. In DNA, the CDR3 is TGCGCCAGCAGCACCCCTATGACAGGGAGCTCAGATACGCAGTATTTT.

This clone is a singleton in its sample. The junction departs from the called germline gene at one end, perhaps through a read error. V and J are TRBV5-4 and TRBJ2-5; 7 bases are shared with TRBD1. CDR1 and CDR2 from the germline V gene are SGHNT and YYREEE (reference sequence). This CDR3 contains 15 residues. The CDR3 DNA reads TGTGCCAGCAGCTCACCGGGACAGCCGTTTGAGAGCCAGTACTTC. Translated, it gives CASSSPGQPFESQYF.

This clone appeared once. This chain joins TRBV5-6 and TRBJ2-2; 13 nucleotides match TRBD2. Germline-derived CDR1 and CDR2 are SGHDT and YYEEEE. Unmatched junction bases numbered 6, after V lost 4 bases and J lost 3 bases. This CDR3 region has 17 residues. CDR3 region: CASSLLAGGYDTGELFF. CDR3 nucleotide sequence: TGTGCCAGCAGCCTACTAGCGGGGGGGTACGACACCGGGGAGCTGTTTTTT.

The chain uses TRBV4-3 and TRBJ2-7, with a weak D call TRBD1 (5 bases). The CDR3 spans 17 residues. Trimming stripped 0 bases from V and 3 bases from J, with 18 bases between. The germline V gene has CDR1 LGHNA and CDR2 YSLEER. The DNA for the CDR3 is TGCGCCAGCAGCCAAGATTCAGAAGCACAGGCGATCTACGAGCAGTACTTC. Translation gives CASSQDSEAQAIYEQYF.

The chain has TRBV5-1 and TRBJ1-2, with D maybe TRBD1 (6 bases). Trimming removed 4 bases from V and 2 bases from J, with 15 bases in between. The CDR3 contains 15 residues. The germline V gene encodes CDR1 SGHRS and CDR2 YFSETQ. For the CDR3, the DNA is TGCGCCAGCAGCCCTCCTTCACAGGGCAACTATGGCTACACCTTC. It translates to CASSPPSQGNYGYTF.

As concerns this clone: Other nucleotide sequences in the sample specify the same CDR3. The chain links TRBV28 to TRBJ2-3; 7 nucleotides line up with TRBD2. With V trimmed by 4 bases and J by 3 bases, 4 bases remained unmatched. The germline V gene encodes CDR1 MDHEN and CDR2 SYDVKM. The CDR3 extends over 14 amino acids. The CDR3 nucleotides are TGTGCCAGCAGTTCCGGCGGGGGAACAGATACGCAGTATTTT. This translates into CASSSGGGTDTQYF.

The table lists this clone with a few counts. The rearrangement joins TRBV4-2 to TRBJ2-5; 8 bases line up with TRBD2. Per germline, CDR1 LGHNA and CDR2 YNFKEQ. This CDR3 contains 15 residues. The trim removed 0 bases at V and 4 bases at J, leaving 4 bases unmatched. Here the CDR3 reads CASSQEGGGRETQYF. CDR3 DNA: TGTGCCAGCAGCCAAGAAGGCGGGGGGAGAGAGACCCAGTACTTC.

V is TRBV7-3 and J is TRBJ2-2, with TRBD1 identical over 9 bases. J was trimmed by 7 bases and V by 9 bases; bases with no gene match: 6. Germline V CDR1 and CDR2: SGHTA, FQGTGA. The CDR3 has 13 residues. CDR3 nucleotides: TGTGCCAGTTCACAGGGGGCGGACGGGGAGCTGTTTTTT. Its protein is CASSQGADGELFF.

This sequence joins TRBV6-1 and TRBJ1-2, with 10 bases aligning to TRBD1. Germline lookup yields CDR1 MNHNS and CDR2 SASEGT. Losses at the gene ends were 5 bases for V and 8 bases for J; bases not matched to a gene: 8. The CDR3 length is 14 residues. The CDR3 region has the DNA TGTGCCAGCAGTCTCGTCACGGGACAGGGGGGCTACACCTTC. Its translation: CASSLVTGQGGYTF.

V and J are TRBV19 and TRBJ1-1; D is possibly TRBD1 (6 bases). V was cut by 5 bases and J by 5 bases, with 12 bases left in between. The CDR3 sequence is 13 residues long. CDR1 LNHDA and CDR2 SQIVND come from the germline V gene (reference sequence). The CDR3 region is CASSPGTTTEAFF. For the CDR3, the DNA is TGTGCCAGTAGTCCCGGGACAACGACTGAAGCTTTCTTT.

The chain recombines TRBV19 with TRBJ2-7; TRBD2 might be the D (5 bases). This CDR3 has 12 residues. Trimming took off 4 bases at V and 5 bases at J, with 9 bases between the two ends. Germline CDR1 reads LNHDA; CDR2 reads SQIVND (reference sequence). As DNA, the CDR3 is TGTGCCAGTAGTACGGGGTACCACGAGCAGTACTTC. Its translation is CASSTGYHEQYF. Combining the CDR3 with reference TRBV19 and TRBJ2-7 gives the whole variable domain DGGITQSPKYLFRKEGQNVTLSCEQNLNHDAMYWYRQDPGQGLRLIYYSQIVNDFQKGDIAEGYSVSREKKESFPLTVTSAQKNPTAFYLCASSTGYHEQYFGPGTRLTVT.

The table lists this clone with a count of one. The gene calls are TRBV29-1 and TRBJ2-7; TRBD1 might be the D (6 bases). Trimming cost V 6 bases and J 2 bases, with 11 bases left between them. CDR3 length: 12 amino acids. The germline V gene encodes CDR1 SQVTM and CDR2 ANQGSEA. The CDR3 bases are TGCAGCGTCCAGGGGATTCCCTACGAGCAGTACTTC. Translating it yields CSVQGIPYEQYF.

This clone has only one observation. The rearrangement links TRBV7-9 to TRBJ2-5; D not certain. With 6 bases removed from V and 5 bases from J, the gap between germline ends came to 7 bases. Germline V lookup: CDR1 SEHNR, CDR2 FQNEAQ (reference sequence). The CDR3 covers 11 residues. The CDR3 sequence: CASSQMETQYF. CDR3 nucleotides: TGTGCCAGCAGTCAGATGGAGACCCAGTACTTC.

This clone was observed once. This sequence joins TRBV28 and TRBJ2-5, with TRBD2 matching over 12 bases. V was pared by 6 bases and J by 5 bases, with 10 bases of the junction left unmatched. Germline loops: CDR1 MDHEN, CDR2 SYDVKM. The CDR3 totals 16 residues. This CDR3 reads CASSRQLAGGKETQYF. CDR3 DNA: TGTGCCAGCAGCCGACAGCTAGCGGGAGGGAAGGAGACCCAGTACTTC.

This clone appeared a few times. The V gene is TRBV6-6, the J gene TRBJ2-2, with D possibly matching TRBD2 (6 bases). This CDR3 comprises 16 residues. CDR1 and CDR2 (germline): MNHNY, SVGAGI (reference sequence). Trimming took 0 bases from V and 0 from J, leaving 8 bases between them. The CDR3 loop is CASSYSGGANTGELFF. The CDR3 DNA reads TGTGCCAGCAGTTACTCGGGGGGAGCGAACACCGGGGAGCTGTTTTTT.

This sequence joins TRBV13 and TRBJ2-1; 13 bases line up with TRBD2. V lost 1 base to trimming and J lost 4 bases; unmatched junction nucleotides: 4. The germline V gene has CDR1 PRHDT and CDR2 FYEKMQ (reference sequence). This CDR3 is 17 amino acids long. In DNA, the CDR3 is TGTGCCAGCAGCTTAGAAACGACTAGCGGGGGGTACAATGAGCAGTTCTTC. Translation gives CASSLETTSGGYNEQFF.

There are a few counts of this clone. The chain has TRBV6-5 and TRBJ1-1, with D uncertain. The germline V gene encodes CDR1 MNHEY and CDR2 SVGAGI. Trimming removed 4 bases from V and 4 bases from J, with 7 bases in between. The CDR3 covers 12 residues. CDR3 in amino acids: CASSSPSTEAFF. The CDR3, as DNA: TGTGCCAGCAGTTCTCCCTCCACTGAAGCTTTCTTT.

The V call is TRBV7-3, the J call TRBJ2-1; possibly TRBD2 for D (6 bases). V was cut by 4 bases and J by 6 bases, with 13 bases left in between. The CDR3 is made up of 14 amino acids. Germline V gene sequence: CDR1 SGHTA, CDR2 FQGTGA. The DNA of the CDR3 is TGTGCCAGCAGCTCCCGGGACTCGGGCAATGAGCAGTTCTTC. Protein sequence: CASSSRDSGNEQFF.

The chain joins TRBV6-5 to TRBJ2-5; D uncertain. This CDR3 contains 13 residues. The V gene lost 6 bases and the J gene lost 5 bases, with 13 bases spanning the gap. CDR1 and CDR2 (germline): MNHEY, SVGAGI. CDR3: CASRAGLSETQYF. The CDR3 DNA reads TGTGCCAGCAGGGCTGGCTTATCCGAGACCCAGTACTTC.

The V call is TRBV9, the J call TRBJ1-2; D might be TRBD1 (5 bases). V was trimmed by 4 bases and J by 3 bases, leaving 16 bases between them. The CDR3 has 15 residues. Germline CDR1 is SGDLS and CDR2 is YYNGEE. The CDR3 DNA reads as TGTGCCAGCAGCAGTGGGGCCGATAGGGACTATGGCTACACCTTC. This sequence encodes CASSSGADRDYGYTF.

This clone turned up a few times. The J gene is TRBJ2-7, the V gene TRBV7-2, with 11 bases lining up with TRBD1. The CDR3 extends over 16 amino acids. The junction had 2 bases not matched to a gene; V was cut back by 0 bases and J by 1 base. Per germline, CDR1 SGHTA and CDR2 FQGNSA. CDR3 loop: CASSLAGTGGSYEQYF. CDR3 DNA: TGTGCCAGCAGCTTAGCCGGGACAGGGGGTTCCTACGAGCAGTACTTC.

The chain carries TRBV28 and TRBJ1-5; possibly TRBD1 for D (5 bases). Germline-derived CDR1 and CDR2 are MDHEN and SYDVKM. Trimming stripped 9 bases from V and 0 bases from J, with 15 bases between. This CDR3 contains 15 residues. As DNA, the CDR3 is TGTGCCAGTAACGAACGCGGGGGTAGCAATCAGCCCCAGCATTTT. Its protein is CASNERGGSNQPQHF.

This sequence joins TRBV11-2 and TRBJ1-5; D uncertain. Germline CDR1 is SGHAT and CDR2 is FQNNGV. This CDR3 has 13 amino acids. V dropped 2 bases and J dropped 5 bases, with 7 bases sitting between them. CDR3 bases: TGTGCCAGCAGCTTAAATCAGGATCAGCCCCAGCATTTT. This translates into CASSLNQDQPQHF. Filled out from reference TRBV11-2 and TRBJ1-5, the complete variable domain reads EAGVAQSPRYKIIEKRQSVAFWCNPISGHATLYWYQQILGQGPKLLIQFQNNGVVDDSQLPKDRFSAERLKGVDSTLKIQPAKLEDSAVYLCASSLNQDQPQHFGDGTRLSIL.

The chain combines TRBV9 with TRBJ2-3; 12 bases map to TRBD2. The CDR3 has 17 residues. V dropped 2 bases and J dropped 2; count of bases not matched to a gene: 6. Germline lookup yields CDR1 SGDLS and CDR2 YYNGEE. The CDR3 bases are TGTGCCAGCAGCGTCGAAACTAGCGGGAGGTTCACAGATACGCAGTATTTT. Its protein is CASSVETSGRFTDTQYF.

The J gene is TRBJ1-5, the V gene TRBV28, with no clear D. There are 16 residues in the CDR3. V dropped 1 base and J dropped 3 bases, with 13 bases sitting between them. CDR1 MDHEN and CDR2 SYDVKM come from the germline V gene. Here the CDR3 DNA reads TGTGCCAGCAGTTTATTACGACGGGGAAACAATCAGCCCCAGCATTTT. As protein: CASSLLRRGNNQPQHF.

The sample holds one count of this clone. The V and J genes are TRBV11-2 and TRBJ2-7; a weak D match, TRBD2 (6 bases). Deletions cut 3 bases from V and 3 bases from J, with 18 bases between. Germline V gene sequence: CDR1 SGHAT, CDR2 FQNNGV. This CDR3 comprises 16 residues. The CDR3 region is CASSFLGGTGFYEQYF. CDR3 nucleotide sequence: TGTGCCAGCAGCTTTCTTGGCGGGACCGGATTCTACGAGCAGTACTTC.

The V gene is TRBV19, the J gene TRBJ2-2; D remains ambiguous. This CDR3 contains 11 residues. V dropped 7 bases and J dropped 6 bases, with 6 bases sitting between them. Germline V gene sequence: CDR1 LNHDA, CDR2 SQIVND (reference sequence). The CDR3, as DNA: TGTGCCAGTAATCCAGCCGGGGAGCTGTTTTTT. Its translation is CASNPAGELFF.

This clone was detected only a few times. The genes are TRBV7-9 and TRBJ2-1; unclear D gene. This CDR3 region has 13 residues. Trimming pared 4 bases from V and 5 bases from J, leaving 9 bases between. Germline V gene data show CDR1 as SEHNR and CDR2 as FQNEAQ (reference sequence). The DNA for the CDR3 is TGTGCCAGCAGCTCGAGGTGGGACAATGAGCAGTTCTTC. Protein: CASSSRWDNEQFF.

This chain connects TRBV18 to TRBJ2-2, with a tentative D call TRBD1 (6 bases). CDR1 and CDR2 (germline): KGHSH, LQKENI. The CDR3 covers 17 residues. The V end was cut by 3 bases, the J end by 6 bases, with 20 bases between. The DNA of the CDR3 is TGTGCCAGCTCACCGAATATGGGGGCTGTATCTTCCGGGGAGCTGTTTTTT. This sequence encodes CASSPNMGAVSSGELFF.

This chain joins TRBV6-5 and TRBJ1-1; D not certain. Trimming pared 0 bases from V and 4 bases from J, leaving 9 bases between. Germline V gene lookup returns CDR1 MNHEY and CDR2 SVGAGI. The CDR3 is made up of 14 amino acids. The DNA of the CDR3 is TGTGCCAGCAGTTACTCCGAGGGTGGCACTGAAGCTTTCTTT. As protein: CASSYSEGGTEAFF.